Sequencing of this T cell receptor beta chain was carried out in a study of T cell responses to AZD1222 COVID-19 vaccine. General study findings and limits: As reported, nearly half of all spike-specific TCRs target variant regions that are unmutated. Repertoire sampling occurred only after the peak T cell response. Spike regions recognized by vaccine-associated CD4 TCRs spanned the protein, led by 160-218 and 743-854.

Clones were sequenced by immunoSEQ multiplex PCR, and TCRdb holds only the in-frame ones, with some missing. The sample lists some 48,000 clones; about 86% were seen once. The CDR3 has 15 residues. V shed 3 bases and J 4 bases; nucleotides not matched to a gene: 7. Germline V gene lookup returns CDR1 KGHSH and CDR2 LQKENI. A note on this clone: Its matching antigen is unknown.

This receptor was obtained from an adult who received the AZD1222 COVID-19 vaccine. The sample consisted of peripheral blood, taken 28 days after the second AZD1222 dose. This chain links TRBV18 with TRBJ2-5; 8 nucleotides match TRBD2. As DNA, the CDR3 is TGTGCCAGCTCACCCGGAGCGGGAGAGGGAGAGACCCAGTACTTC. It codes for CASSPGAGEGETQYF.